The rows below give T cell receptor beta chains drawn from one sample of a study of OX40 agonist ivuxolimab in advanced cancers. Sequencing was performed with immunoSEQ multiplex PCR; in TCRdb, only in-frame clones are kept and a portion is missing. Of over 40,000 clones detected, 70% to 90% appear once; the ten largest clones hold about 1.5%. Sequencing used CD4+ or CD8+ T cells sorted from blood, obtained in a trial of the OX40 agonist ivuxolimab. These receptors were collected from an adult with an advanced solid tumor such as melanoma, head and neck, liver or kidney cancer. Both conserved end residues are part of each CDR3. The D gene is left open where the match is weak. For some rows the clone size is stated as once, few or many, or as a class when expanded; others skip it.

>-|12|-|TRBJ1-5|TRBV30
CAWSEGNQPQHF
TGTGCCTGGAGTGAGGGTAATCAGCCCCAGCATTTT
>TRBD1|16|-|TRBJ2-7|TRBV5-6
CASSPLPGQGHYEQYF
TGTGCCAGCAGCCCCCTGCCCGGACAGGGCCACTACGAGCAGTACTTC
>-|14|-|TRBJ1-5|TRBV19
CASRATTGAELQHF
TGTGCCAGTAGGGCAACAACCGGGGCCGAATTACAGCATTTT
>-|18|-|TRBJ2-6|TRBV30
CACLGSTGHPSGSRVLTF
TGTGCCTGCTTGGGCTCCACTGGACACCCCTCCGGGTCTAGGGTCCTGACTTTC
>-|12|-|TRBJ1-4|TRBV5-8
CASSRDTEKLFF
TGTGCCAGCAGCCGGGACACCGAAAAACTGTTTTTT
>-|14|-|TRBJ1-4|TRBV7-2
CASSLRGGYEKLFF
TGTGCCAGCAGCTTAAGGGGGGGATATGAAAAACTGTTTTTT
>-|16|-|TRBJ2-2|TRBV5-4
CASSLYPGQNTGELFF
TGTGCCAGCAGCTTGTACCCAGGACAGAACACCGGGGAGCTGTTTTTT
>-|15|-|TRBJ2-2|TRBV29-1
CSVSGGRGVTGELFF
TGCAGCGTTAGCGGCGGCAGGGGGGTTACCGGGGAGCTGTTTTTT
>TRBD1|14|-|TRBJ1-2|TRBV10-3
CAISGDSLNYGYTF
TGTGCCATCAGTGGGGACAGCCTTAACTATGGCTACACCTTC
>-|17|few|TRBJ2-6|TRBV5-1
CASSGDGKGSGANVLTF
TGCGCCAGCAGCGGGGACGGAAAAGGCTCTGGGGCCAACGTCCTGACTTTC
>TRBD1|15|-|TRBJ1-4|TRBV6-1
CASREQGASNEKLFF
TGTGCCAGCAGAGAACAGGGGGCGTCTAATGAAAAACTGTTTTTT
>-|14|-|TRBJ2-3|TRBV10-2
CASSDTGSTDTQYF
TGCGCCAGCAGTGATACGGGGAGCACAGATACGCAGTATTTT
>-|13|-|TRBJ2-7|TRBV2
CASSTGSSYEQYF
TGTGCCAGCAGTACAGGAAGTAGCTACGAGCAGTACTTC
>-|14|-|TRBJ1-2|TRBV25-1
CASSDAQSYYGYTF
TGTGCCAGCAGTGATGCTCAGTCATACTATGGCTACACCTTC
>TRBD1|13|-|TRBJ2-4|TRBV6-5
CASRDDRGGIQYF
TGTGCCAGCAGAGACGACAGGGGAGGCATTCAGTACTTC
>-|15|-|TRBJ1-6|TRBV7-3
CASSLTGPGRSPLHF
TGTGCCAGCAGCTTAACCGGGCCAGGGCGATCACCCCTCCACTTT
>TRBD2|15|-|TRBJ2-1|TRBV30
CAWSRTSGVSYEQFF
TGTGCCTGGAGTAGGACTAGCGGGGTGTCCTATGAGCAGTTCTTC
>-|13|-|TRBJ1-4|TRBV6-1
CASSGWTDEKLFF
TGTGCCAGCAGTGGCTGGACCGATGAAAAACTGTTTTTT
>TRBD2|15|once|TRBJ2-7|TRBV5-5
CASSPGLAGVYEQYF
TGTGCCAGCAGCCCAGGACTAGCGGGAGTCTACGAGCAGTACTTC
>-|13|-|TRBJ1-1|TRBV30
CAWAKKRGTEAFF
TGTGCCTGGGCAAAGAAGAGGGGAACTGAAGCTTTCTTT
>-|14|-|TRBJ2-1|TRBV27
CASSLRQIYNEQFF
TGTGCCAGCAGTCTGCGGCAGATCTACAATGAGCAGTTCTTC
>-|13|-|TRBJ2-3|TRBV5-1
CASSPSRADTQYF
TGCGCCAGCAGCCCTTCCCGGGCAGATACGCAGTATTTT
>TRBD1|14|-|TRBJ1-1|TRBV7-9
CASSSNQGGTEAFF
TGTGCCAGCAGCTCCAACCAGGGGGGCACTGAAGCTTTCTTT
>TRBD1|14|-|TRBJ2-2|TRBV6-4
CASRRDRASGELFF
TGTGCCAGCAGGCGGGACAGGGCGTCCGGGGAGCTGTTTTTT
>TRBD1|13|-|TRBJ2-7|TRBV27
CASRPGGSNEQYF
TGTGCCAGCAGACCAGGGGGTTCCAACGAGCAGTACTTC
>-|13|-|TRBJ2-1|TRBV30
CAWSGISYNEQFF
TGTGCCTGGAGCGGCATTTCCTACAATGAGCAGTTCTTC
>-|14|-|TRBJ2-3|TRBV9
CASSSRRAQDTQYF
TGTGCCAGCAGCTCCCGGAGGGCCCAAGATACGCAGTATTTT
>TRBD2|15|-|TRBJ2-5|TRBV7-9
CASSGRTSGQETQYF
TGTGCCAGCAGCGGGCGGACTAGCGGACAAGAGACCCAGTACTTC
>-|12|-|TRBJ1-2|TRBV15
CATSREEGGYTF
TGTGCCACCAGCAGAGAGGAGGGAGGCTACACCTTC
>-|12|-|TRBJ2-3|TRBV7-3
CASSPRGDTQYF
TGTGCCAGCAGCCCTAGAGGGGATACGCAGTATTTT
>-|17|-|TRBJ2-7|TRBV5-1
CASSAPLGHPEGYEQYF
TGCGCCAGCAGCGCGCCACTAGGACATCCCGAAGGGTACGAGCAGTACTTC
>-|16|-|TRBJ1-1|TRBV18
CASSPPGVRGATEAFF
TGTGCCAGCTCACCACCGGGTGTCAGGGGAGCCACTGAAGCTTTCTTT
>-|15|-|TRBJ2-5|TRBV28
CASSYPGTRKETQYF
TGTGCCAGCAGTTACCCCGGGACTCGAAAAGAGACCCAGTACTTC
>-|15|-|TRBJ2-1|TRBV6-1
CASSTGDTSYNEQFF
TGTGCCAGCAGTACCGGGGACACCAGCTACAATGAGCAGTTCTTC
>-|14|-|TRBJ1-1|TRBV7-3
CASSKTGSNTEAFF
TGTGCCAGCAGCAAGACAGGTTCGAACACTGAAGCTTTCTTT
>TRBD1|14|-|TRBJ2-2|TRBV2
CASGTPGQSGELFF
TGTGCCAGCGGAACGCCGGGACAGTCGGGGGAGCTGTTTTTT
>-|16|-|TRBJ2-1|TRBV19
CASSISGLAAVNEQFF
TGTGCCAGTAGTATCAGCGGACTGGCAGCGGTGAATGAGCAGTTCTTC
>-|14|-|TRBJ2-6|TRBV28
CASSFGPGANVLTF
TGTGCCAGCAGTTTCGGTCCTGGGGCCAACGTCCTGACTTTC
>-|15|-|TRBJ2-1|TRBV5-1
CASSLETVSYNEQFF
TGCGCCAGCAGCTTGGAGACGGTATCCTACAATGAGCAGTTCTTC
>-|13|once|TRBJ1-1|TRBV29-1
CSAGVGVRTEAFF
TGCAGCGCCGGGGTTGGGGTTCGCACTGAAGCTTTCTTT
>-|13|-|TRBJ1-6|TRBV27
CASSGAYNSPLHF
TGTGCCAGCAGCGGGGCCTATAATTCACCCCTCCACTTT